The clone carrying this T cell receptor beta chain was found a few times. This sample was taken from a study of CD8+ T cells in alopecia areata. RNA was extracted and reverse transcribed into cDNA as the sequencing template. The repertoire was sequenced with immunoSEQ multiplex PCR; TCRdb's copy has only in-frame clones and lacks some. The sample shows approximately 130,000 clones, approximately 47% of them seen only once. The sequenced sample consisted of NKG2D-low CD8+ T cells sorted from blood. This TCR was recovered from a human donor with alopecia areata.

The CDR3 loop reads CASRDSYGYTF. DNA of the CDR3: TGTGCCAGCAGGGACAGCTATGGCTACACCTTC. This chain uses TRBV27 with TRBJ1-2; the D gene is possibly TRBD1 (6 bases). CDR1 is MNHEY and CDR2 is SMNVEV in the germline V gene (reference sequence). The CDR3 sequence is 11 residues long. Trimming pared 6 bases from V and 4 bases from J, leaving 6 bases between.